The present TCR beta chain was sequenced within a study of Graves' ophthalmopathy and Graves' hyperthyroidism. Findings and limits, study-wide: Forecasting of ophthalmopathy progression by the model achieved over 55% sensitivity and around 77% specificity. Separation of ophthalmopathy from stable hyperthyroidism was achieved by a 13-signature model, at 85% to 90% sensitivity and roughly 80% specificity. Most expanded thyroid clonotypes above 0.001 frequency also appeared in blood.

This CDR3 spans 15 amino acids. From germline, CDR1 is MNHEY and CDR2 SVGEGT. The V end lost 10 bases, the J end lost 1 base, and 14 bases lay between the germline ends. Excluded were patients with other autoimmune diseases, uncontrolled infections, pregnancy or lactation. Researchers took RNA transcripts and amplified TCR beta CDR3 regions from them. In the first round, RT-PCR was carried out with HTBI primers, and a multiplex PCR formed the second round. A single record per CDR3 protein comes from TCRdb applying MiXCR to the multiplex PCR reads. The sample lists approximately 330,000 distinct CDR3 sequences, roughly 16% seen once, with approximately 13% in the top ten. At least ten counts were recorded for this clonotype. Its specificity is not known.

V usage is TRBV6-2 or TRBV6-3 and J usage is TRBJ2-6; D perhaps matches TRBD2 (5 bases). This receptor was taken from an adult man with Graves' ophthalmopathy. Sequencing input: peripheral blood. The chain's CDR3 is CAIRPPGSGANVLTF. The CDR3 region has the DNA TGTGCCATCCGCCCCCCGGGGTCTGGGGCCAACGTCCTGACTTTC.